These 14 T cell receptor beta chains share one sample of origin, sequenced in a study of T cell changes during pregnancy in multiple sclerosis. TCRdb keeps only in-frame clones here, not all; method: immunoSEQ multiplex PCR. Of about 39,000 clones detected, almost 95% appear once; the ten largest clones hold around 0.33%. The sequencing here drew on CD4+ T cells from peripheral blood mononuclear cells, taken after pregnancy. The receptors come from a female donor with multiple sclerosis, enrolled in a pregnancy study.

This clone was seen once. The J gene is TRBJ1-6, the V gene TRBV30, with 8 bases fitting TRBD1. The CDR3 consists of 14 residues. Germline trimming cut 2 bases from V and 9 bases from J; bases unmatched to any gene: 6. From germline, CDR1 is GTSNPN and CDR2 SVGIG (reference sequence). CDR3 protein: CAWSPGQGGSPLHF. The CDR3, as DNA: TGTGCCTGGAGTCCTGGACAGGGTGGTTCACCCCTCCACTTT.

The rearrangement uses TRBV7-8 and TRBJ2-1; 8 bases fit TRBD2. With V trimmed by 5 bases and J by 6 bases, 18 bases remained unmatched. From germline, CDR1 is SGHVS and CDR2 FQNEAQ. The CDR3 length is 18 residues. The CDR3 nucleotides are TGTGCCAGCAGCATTAGTTCCGGGGGGGCGGGGGCACCCAATGAGCAGTTCTTC. Its protein product is CASSISSGGAGAPNEQFF.

This clone occurred once. The genes are TRBV20-1 and TRBJ1-2; D unresolved. The CDR3 covers 11 residues. V was pared by 5 bases and J by 8 bases, with 12 bases between. Germline values: CDR1 DFQATT, CDR2 SNEGSKA (reference sequence). The CDR3 loop reads CSASEVGGYTF. CDR3 bases: TGCAGTGCTTCGGAGGTTGGGGGCTACACCTTC.

V is TRBV6-6 and J is TRBJ2-4; possible D gene TRBD2, 5 bases. Germline-derived CDR1 and CDR2 are MNHNY and SVGAGI (reference sequence). The CDR3 is 14 residues long. V lost 0 bases, J lost 7 bases, and 10 bases lay in between. The DNA for the CDR3 is TGTGCCAGCAGTTACTCGGCGGGTTCGAACATTCAGTACTTC. Translated, it gives CASSYSAGSNIQYF.

V is TRBV7-2 and J is TRBJ2-1; 8 positions agree with TRBD2. The germline gives CDR1 SGHTA, CDR2 FQGNSA. Trimming at V came to 7 bases and at J to 0 bases, leaving 8 bases not matched to a gene. CDR3 size: 16 residues. The chain's CDR3 is CASTPPGGSSYNEQFF. The CDR3 DNA reads as TGTGCCAGCACCCCGCCGGGGGGGAGCTCCTACAATGAGCAGTTCTTC.

This clone was counted a few times. V gene TRBV2 combines with J gene TRBJ1-2; 7 bases fit TRBD1. Germline loops: CDR1 SNHLY, CDR2 FYNNEI. The junction had 5 bases not matched to a gene; V was cut back by 6 bases and J by 4 bases. CDR3 size: 13 residues. CDR3 sequence (DNA): TGTGCCAGCAGCCGGACAGGCGGCTATGGCTACACCTTC. Protein sequence: CASSRTGGYGYTF. Using reference TRBV2 and TRBJ1-2 for the parts outside the CDR3, the full variable domain is EPEVTQTPSHQVTQMGQEVILRCVPISNHLYFYWYRQILGQKVEFLVSFYNNEISEKSEIFDDQFSVERPDGSNFTLKIRSTKLEDSAMYFCASSRTGGYGYTFGSGTRLTVV.

In its sample, this clone was seen once. This chain uses TRBV6-1 with TRBJ2-7; 9 bases line up with TRBD2. Per the germline V gene, CDR1 is MNHNS and CDR2 is SASEGT. The CDR3 is 15 amino acids. With 4 bases clipped from V and 3 bases from J, the junction kept 7 bases outside the gene matches. CDR3 amino acids: CASSVGGGGIYEQYF. Written as DNA, the CDR3 is TGTGCCAGCAGTGTAGGCGGGGGGGGCATCTACGAGCAGTACTTC.

The gene calls are TRBV7-2 and TRBJ1-1; tentatively, D is TRBD1 (5 bases). V dropped 2 bases and J dropped 5 bases, with 15 bases sitting between them. CDR1 and CDR2 from the germline V gene are SGHTA and FQGNSA. This CDR3 is built from 15 residues. This CDR3 is CASSLSGRVGTEAFF. The CDR3 coding sequence is TGTGCCAGCAGCTTATCCGGCAGGGTGGGGACTGAAGCTTTCTTT.

The rearrangement links TRBV30 to TRBJ2-2; 9 bases match TRBD1. Per the germline V gene, CDR1 is GTSNPN and CDR2 is SVGIG (reference sequence). V dropped 7 bases and J dropped 5; count of bases not matched to a gene: 5. The CDR3 runs to 13 residues. CDR3: CALTGGRTGELFF. CDR3 DNA: TGTGCCTTAACAGGGGGCAGGACCGGGGAGCTGTTTTTT.

The chain links TRBV11-2 to TRBJ1-2; 7 bases are a match to TRBD1. Germline lookup yields CDR1 SGHAT and CDR2 FQNNGV. This CDR3 is built from 15 residues. J was trimmed by 4 bases and V by 2 bases; bases with no gene match: 7. The CDR3 DNA follows: TGTGCCAGCAGCTTAATGGACAGGTCCCCCTATGGCTACACCTTC. This translates into CASSLMDRSPYGYTF.

J is TRBJ1-5 and V is TRBV2; maybe TRBD1 (6 bases). V was pared by 2 bases and J by 6 bases, with 11 bases between. Germline V gene data show CDR1 as SNHLY and CDR2 as FYNNEI. This CDR3 contains 14 residues. Here the CDR3 DNA reads TGTGCCAGCAGTGAAATCGGGGGGCCTCAGCCCCAGCATTTT. Amino acids: CASSEIGGPQPQHF.

This chain joins TRBV7-9 and TRBJ1-1; no reliable D call. The germline V and J ends were trimmed by 2 bases and 2 bases, with 6 bases remaining between them. The CDR3 contains 13 residues. Germline V gives CDR1 SEHNR, CDR2 FQNEAQ (reference sequence). The CDR3 nucleotides are TGTGCCAGCAGCTTAATTTCTAACACTGAAGCTTTCTTT. Its protein product is CASSLISNTEAFF.

The chain is built from TRBV18 and TRBJ1-4, with a weak D call TRBD1 (5 bases). This CDR3 has 16 amino acids. From germline, CDR1 is KGHSH and CDR2 LQKENI. With 3 bases removed from V and 0 bases from J, the gap between germline ends came to 11 bases. DNA for the CDR3: TGTGCCAGCTCACCCATGGGGCCGGCAACTAATGAAAAACTGTTTTTT. Protein sequence: CASSPMGPATNEKLFF.

The V call is TRBV5-4, the J call TRBJ2-5, with TRBD2 matching over 9 bases. J was trimmed by 2 bases and V by 4 bases; bases with no gene match: 6. Germline assignment: CDR1 SGHNT and CDR2 YYREEE (reference sequence). The CDR3 has 15 residues. Written as DNA, the CDR3 is TGTGCCAGCAGCCCTGGACTAGCGAGTCAAGAGACCCAGTACTTC. Translated: CASSPGLASQETQYF.